The entry below gives a single TCR beta chain sequence along with its context. The CDR3 covers 12 residues. The V segment lost 3 bases and the J segment 8 bases; nucleotides outside the gene matches: 5. Germline CDR1 and CDR2: GTSNPN and SVGIG (reference sequence). The sample comes from a study of cytomegalovirus exposure and HLA in healthy donors. The PCR was carried out with 60 Vbeta primers and 13 Jbeta primers. This table comes from immunoSEQ multiplex PCR, and its TCRdb copy is limited to in-frame clones, with some not included. The sample yields around 200,000 clones, more than 60% seen once. The chain couples TRBV30 to TRBJ2-3; 7 bases match TRBD2. This sequence was found in a woman aged 60-75 years in good health and CMV-seropositive. Sequences were obtained from PBMCs. Here the CDR3 DNA reads TGTGCCTGGAGCATTCCGGGGGGTACGCAGTATTTT. It codes for CAWSIPGGTQYF. The full variable domain, in which reference TRBV30 and TRBJ2-3 provide the parts outside the CDR3, is SQTIHQWPATLVQPVGSPLSLECTVEGTSNPNLYWYRQAAGRGLQLLFYSVGIGQISSEVPQNLSASRPQDRQFILSSKKLLLSDSGFYLCAWSIPGGTQYFGPGTRLTVL.